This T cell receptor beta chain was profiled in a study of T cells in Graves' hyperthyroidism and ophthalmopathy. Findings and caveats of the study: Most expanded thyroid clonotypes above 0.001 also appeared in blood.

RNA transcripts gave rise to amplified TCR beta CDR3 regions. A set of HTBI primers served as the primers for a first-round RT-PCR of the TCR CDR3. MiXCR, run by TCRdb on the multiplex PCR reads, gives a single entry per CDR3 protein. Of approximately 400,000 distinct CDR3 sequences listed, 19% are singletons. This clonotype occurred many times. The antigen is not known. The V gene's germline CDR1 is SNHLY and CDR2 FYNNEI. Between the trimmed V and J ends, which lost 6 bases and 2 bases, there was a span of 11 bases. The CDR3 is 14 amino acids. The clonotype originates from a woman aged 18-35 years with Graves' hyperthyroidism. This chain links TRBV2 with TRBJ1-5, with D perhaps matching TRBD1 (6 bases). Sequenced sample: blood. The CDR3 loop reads CASRGQWGNQPQHF. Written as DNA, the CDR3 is TGTGCCAGCAGAGGACAGTGGGGCAATCAGCCCCAGCATTTT.